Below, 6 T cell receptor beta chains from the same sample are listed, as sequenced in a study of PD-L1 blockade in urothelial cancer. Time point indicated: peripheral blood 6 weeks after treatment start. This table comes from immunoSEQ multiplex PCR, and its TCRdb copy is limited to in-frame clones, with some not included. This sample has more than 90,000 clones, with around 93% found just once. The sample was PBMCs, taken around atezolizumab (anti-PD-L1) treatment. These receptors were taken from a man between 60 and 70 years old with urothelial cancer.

CDR3 bases: TGTGCCAGCAGTGAAGGGTTTGTGCCTCTAGAGGGGTACTTC. This sequence encodes CASSEGFVPLEGYF. The chain recombines TRBV2 with TRBJ2-5; possibly TRBD2 for D (5 bases). The CDR3 consists of 14 residues. Trimming removed 1 base at V and 13 bases at J, with 19 bases between. Germline V lookup: CDR1 SNHLY, CDR2 FYNNEI.

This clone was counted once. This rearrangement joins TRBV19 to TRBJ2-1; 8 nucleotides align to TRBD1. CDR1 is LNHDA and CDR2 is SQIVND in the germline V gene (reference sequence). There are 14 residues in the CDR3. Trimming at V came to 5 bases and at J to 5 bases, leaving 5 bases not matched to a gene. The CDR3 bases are TGTGCCAGTAGTTTTTGGACAGGGAACAATGAGCAGTTCTTC. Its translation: CASSFWTGNNEQFF.

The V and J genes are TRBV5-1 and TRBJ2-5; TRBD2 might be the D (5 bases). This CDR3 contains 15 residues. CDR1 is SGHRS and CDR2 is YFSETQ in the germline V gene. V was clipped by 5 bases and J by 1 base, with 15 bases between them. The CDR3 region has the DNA TGCGCCAGCAGTCCGGGATCAGACCTCCAAGAGACCCAGTACTTC. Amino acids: CASSPGSDLQETQYF. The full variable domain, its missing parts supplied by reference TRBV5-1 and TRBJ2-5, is KAGVTQTPRYLIKTRGQQVTLSCSPISGHRSVSWYQQTPGQGLQFLFEYFSETQRNKGNFPGRFSGRQFSNSRSEMNVSTLELGDSALYLCASSPGSDLQETQYFGPGTRLLVL.

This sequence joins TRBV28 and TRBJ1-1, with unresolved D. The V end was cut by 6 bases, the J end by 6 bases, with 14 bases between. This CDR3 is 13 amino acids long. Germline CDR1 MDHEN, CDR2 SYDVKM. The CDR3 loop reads CASSLPGRSEAFF. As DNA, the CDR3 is TGTGCCAGCAGCCTACCCGGGAGATCTGAAGCTTTCTTT.

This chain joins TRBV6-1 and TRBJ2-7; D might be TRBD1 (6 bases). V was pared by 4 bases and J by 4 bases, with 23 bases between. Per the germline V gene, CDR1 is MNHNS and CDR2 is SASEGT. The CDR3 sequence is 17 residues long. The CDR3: CASSGTLRRGGRYEQYF. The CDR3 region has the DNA TGTGCCAGCAGTGGAACCTTGCGCAGGGGCGGACGTTACGAGCAGTACTTC.

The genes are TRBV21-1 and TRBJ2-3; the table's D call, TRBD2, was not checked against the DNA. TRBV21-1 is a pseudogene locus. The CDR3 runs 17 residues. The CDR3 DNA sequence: TGTGCCAGCGGGCCCCGGGGGCGGGAGTGGGCCAGGGATACGCAGTATTTT. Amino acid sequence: CASGPRGREWARDTQYF.